This T cell receptor (beta chain) was recovered during a study of blood T cell dynamics during melanoma immunotherapy. Study-level background: First-line therapy was either pembrolizumab or nivolumab with ipilimumab for metastatic melanoma. Findings and limits, study-wide: Immune-effector CD8+ cells best matched cell-free DNA CDR3 sequences and were most clonal.

TCRdb's table, derived via immunoSEQ multiplex PCR, lists solely in-frame clones and lacks some. Of more than 200 clones in the sample, approximately 79% were seen once. Time point denoted: pre-treatment baseline. Samples come from before therapy and from week 3 after the first blockade cycle. Disease control meant complete response, partial response or stable disease at 12 weeks. This CDR3 is built from 16 residues. With 5 bases removed from V and 0 bases from J, the gap between germline ends came to 17 bases. CDR1 is LNHNV, CDR2 YYDKDF, per germline (reference sequence). On this clone: Its antigen is currently unknown.

The J gene is TRBJ2-7, the V gene TRBV15; possibly TRBD1 or TRBD2 for D (6 bases each). The source was naive CD8+ T cells from blood, collected from a patient treated with checkpoint blockade. The clonotype originates from a human donor with melanoma. This chain's CDR3 is CATSSLGGASSYEQYF. The CDR3 DNA reads TGTGCCACCAGCTCGTTGGGGGGCGCCAGCTCCTACGAGCAGTACTTC.